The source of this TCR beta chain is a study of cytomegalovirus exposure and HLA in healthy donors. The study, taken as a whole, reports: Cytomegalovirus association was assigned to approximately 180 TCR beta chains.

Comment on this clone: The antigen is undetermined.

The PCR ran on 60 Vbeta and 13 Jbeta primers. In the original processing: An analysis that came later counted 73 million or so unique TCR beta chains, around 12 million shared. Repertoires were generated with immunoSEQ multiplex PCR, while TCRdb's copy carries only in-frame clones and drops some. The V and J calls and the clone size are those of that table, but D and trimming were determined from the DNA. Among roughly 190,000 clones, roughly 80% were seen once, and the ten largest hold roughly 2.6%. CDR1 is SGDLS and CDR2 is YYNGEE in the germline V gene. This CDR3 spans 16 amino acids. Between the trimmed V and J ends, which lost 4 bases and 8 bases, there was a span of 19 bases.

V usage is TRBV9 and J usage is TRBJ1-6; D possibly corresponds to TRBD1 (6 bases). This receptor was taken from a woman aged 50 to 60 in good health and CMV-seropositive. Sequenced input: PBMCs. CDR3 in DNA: TGTGCCAGCAGCTTAACGGGACACCCAAAAGATTCACCCCTCCACTTT. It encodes CASSLTGHPKDSPLHF.